This T cell receptor (beta chain) was documented in a study of cytomegalovirus exposure and HLA in healthy donors. About the study: Membership in the Caucasian-associated ancestry cluster was found for about four fifths of nearly 400 genotyped donors. Study-wide points: The sole available immune exposure information was CMV serostatus.

The PCR used 60 Vbeta and 13 Jbeta primers. Authors' data handling: Later reanalysis found roughly 80 million unique TCR beta chains, 9 million to 12 million of them shared. Repertoires were generated with immunoSEQ multiplex PCR, while TCRdb's copy carries only in-frame clones and drops some. V, J and clone size are those of that table, while D and trimming were read from the DNA. The table records some 180,000 clones, about nine tenths of them present only once. Trimming cost V 6 bases and J 3 bases, with 7 bases left between them. Germline values: CDR1 MNHEY, CDR2 SVGAGI. The CDR3 is made up of 12 amino acids. Turning to this clone: Its antigen is unknown.

The sample consisted of PBMCs. The receptor was isolated from a boy younger than 10 in good health and CMV-seronegative. The chain has TRBV6-5 and TRBJ2-3; D gene unclear. The CDR3 DNA reads TGTGCCAGCAGATCACGGACAGATACGCAGTATTTT. This codes for CASRSRTDTQYF.